What follows are 2 T cell receptor beta chains derived from one specimen sequenced in a study of regulatory T cells in long-lasting Graves disease. This sample's time point: newly diagnosed GD, antithyroid drugs for less than 3 months. Construction of the TCR library relied on RNA isolated from PBMCs. Library construction for TCR beta used iRepertoire HTBI primers and Arm-PCR of CDR3 regions. Using its own MiXCR run on the multiplex PCR reads, TCRdb lists one record per CDR3 protein. Of roughly 400,000 distinct CDR3 sequences detected, about 16% appear once; the ten largest clones hold approximately 22%. Another study also made use of these data, one on T cells in Graves' hyperthyroidism and ophthalmopathy.

The source was peripheral blood mononuclear cells (PBMCs), collected at new diagnosis, from a patient treated with antithyroid drugs. Receptor source: a woman between 18 and 29 years old with Graves disease.

This clonotype was seen at least ten times. This rearrangement joins TRBV30 to TRBJ2-3; possibly TRBD1 for D (5 bases). The CDR3 has 11 residues. V was trimmed by 2 bases and J by 6 bases, leaving 6 bases between them. CDR1 and CDR2 (germline): GTSNPN, SVGIG (reference sequence). The chain's CDR3 is CAWSHRDTQYF. In DNA, the CDR3 is TGTGCCTGGAGTCACAGGGATACGCAGTATTTT.

This clonotype was seen only a few times. The V and J genes are TRBV12-3 or TRBV12-4 and TRBJ1-5, with D maybe TRBD1 (5 bases). V was clipped by 2 bases and J by 2 bases, with 10 bases between them. This CDR3 spans 15 amino acids. The CDR3 DNA follows: TGTGCCAGCAGTTTAATGGGGGAGGGCAATCAGCCCCAGCATTTT. This sequence encodes CASSLMGEGNQPQHF.